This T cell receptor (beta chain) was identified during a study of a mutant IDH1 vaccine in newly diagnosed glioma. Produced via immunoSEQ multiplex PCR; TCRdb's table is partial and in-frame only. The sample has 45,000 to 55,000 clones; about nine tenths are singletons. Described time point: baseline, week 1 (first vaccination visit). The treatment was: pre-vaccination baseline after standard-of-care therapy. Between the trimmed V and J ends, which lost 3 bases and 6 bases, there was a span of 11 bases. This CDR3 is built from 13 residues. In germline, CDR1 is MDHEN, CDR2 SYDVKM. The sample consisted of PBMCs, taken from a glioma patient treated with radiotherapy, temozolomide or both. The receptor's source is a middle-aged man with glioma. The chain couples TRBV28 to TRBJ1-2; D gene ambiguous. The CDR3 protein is CASSLNTDNGYTF. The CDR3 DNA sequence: TGTGCCAGCAGTTTGAATACCGACAATGGCTACACCTTC.